The rows below give T cell receptor beta chains drawn from one sample of a study of blood T cell repertoires in COVID-19. Here immunoSEQ multiplex PCR was the method, and the copy in TCRdb shows in-frame clones only, minus some. The sample shows 150,000 or so clones, more than 70% of them seen only once. Material for sequencing was PBMCs or T cells enriched from blood (not recorded which). The receptors originated from a woman between 50 and 59 years old in a cohort exposed to, infected with or recovered from COVID-19 (not recorded which). Both conserved end residues are part of each CDR3. D genes are given only for firm matches. Not every row has a clone size; where given, it reads once, few, many or a size class.

j_gene | abundance | len | v_gene | d_gene | CDR3nt | CDR3aa
TRBJ2-3 | . | 18 | TRBV4-1 | TRBD2 | TGCGCCAGCAGCGGATTAACGTCTTCGGGAGGACAAACAGATACGCAGTATTTT | CASSGLTSSGGQTDTQYF
TRBJ2-2 | . | 17 | TRBV27 | . | TGTGCCAGCAGTCCCAACCCTGGGACTTCGATTAGAGGGGAGCTGTTTTTT | CASSPNPGTSIRGELFF
TRBJ1-5 | once | 14 | TRBV9 | . | TGTGCCAGCAGCGTAGAGGGCAGGGATCAGCCCCAGCATTTT | CASSVEGRDQPQHF
TRBJ2-7 | . | 18 | TRBV27 | TRBD2 | TGTGCCAGCGGATCATCCTTTGCGGGTCTAGCGGGAGGAGGCGAGCAGTACTTC | CASGSSFAGLAGGGEQYF
TRBJ2-5 | . | 15 | TRBV4-1 | . | TGCGCCAGCAGGGACATCTCGGGGGTTCAAGAGACCCAGTACTTC | CASRDISGVQETQYF
TRBJ1-1 | . | 14 | TRBV2 | . | TGTGCCAGCAGTGCTTCCCGAGTAAACACTGAAGCTTTCTTT | CASSASRVNTEAFF
TRBJ1-4 | . | 16 | TRBV10-3 | . | TGTGCCATCAGTGAGTCGATGGTGGGGGGTAATGAAAAACTGTTTTTT | CAISESMVGGNEKLFF
TRBJ2-4 | . | 16 | TRBV29-1 | . | TGCAGCGTCTGTCTGGAGGGGGCAGGGACCAAAAACATTCAGTACTTC | CSVCLEGAGTKNIQYF
TRBJ1-5 | . | 15 | TRBV27 | . | TGTGCCAGCAGTTTCGGGGGGCTTAGCAATCAGCCCCAGCATTTT | CASSFGGLSNQPQHF
TRBJ1-1 | . | 14 | TRBV27 | TRBD1 | TGTGCCAGCAGTGACAGGGCTATGAACACTGAAGCTTTCTTT | CASSDRAMNTEAFF
TRBJ2-1 | . | 15 | TRBV28 | TRBD2 | TGTGCCAGCACAACTGTAGCGGGAGGGCCCAATGAGCAGTTCTTC | CASTTVAGGPNEQFF
TRBJ1-4 | . | 12 | TRBV12-3/TRBV12-4 | . | TGTGCCAGCTCAGTATATAGCGAAAAACTGTTTTTT | CASSVYSEKLFF